This T cell receptor beta chain is drawn from a study of beta chain features in type 1 diabetes. Overall study findings and caveats: Type 1 diabetes patients had TCRB CDR3s that were shorter (moderately but significantly so) in all four CD4+ subsets.

CDR3 length: 14 residues. V was clipped by 0 bases and J by 1 base, with 9 bases between them. Germline V gene data show CDR1 as GTSNPN and CDR2 as SVGIG (reference sequence). As regards this clone: Antigen: not known.

What was sequenced were expressed TCRB transcripts, since all of the isolated RNA had been reverse transcribed. An average roughly 3.3 million reads came from naive, central memory and regulatory T cell samples. Here immunoSEQ multiplex PCR was the method, and the copy in TCRdb shows in-frame clones only, minus some. The sample lists about 230,000 clones; more than 15% were seen once. Material for sequencing was naive CD4+ T cells from blood. The source is a man aged 30-40 years with type 1 diabetes. The chain is built from TRBV30 and TRBJ1-1; D uncertain. For the CDR3, the DNA is TGTGCCTGGAGTGTCGACACCCGGAACACTGAAGCTTTCTTT. Protein sequence: CAWSVDTRNTEAFF.